The subject of this entry is one T cell receptor (beta chain). Its antigen is unknown. It has no much larger one-base neighbor in the sample; base qualities were not kept. In the same sample, other DNA sequences code for this CDR3. The sample belongs to a study of T cell responses to AZD1222 COVID-19 vaccine (dated by TCRdb to the early 2020s). Describing the broader study: A total of roughly 240 trial participants underwent TCR sequencing, of whom 200 to 220 received two doses of AZD1222 and about 25 received two doses of the MenACWY control vaccine. Enrollment into the trials was organized by age into subgroups of 18-55, 56-69 and 70-plus years, and those subgroups contained approximately 160, 26 and 62 TCR-sequenced participants, respectively.

The sample's time point label, in plain terms: about 28 days (+/-7) after the second vaccine dose. Because spike-specific TCR depth and breadth did not differ between the two schedules, AZD1222 recipients who got a second dose at roughly 4 weeks were pooled with those who got a second dose at roughly 12 weeks. Samples from vaccinated people were obtained from the UK trials COV001 and COV002, which included a single-blind randomized controlled phase 2/3 trial of AZD1222 (ChAdOx1 nCoV-19) in healthy adults. For TCRbeta chain sequencing, PBMC samples were collected from trial participants at day 0 and at day 28 after the second dose. Overall study outcomes, separate from this receptor: Conclusions about previously exposed vaccinees were limited because only six AZD1222 recipients were SARS-CoV-2 seropositive at baseline. The vaccine-associated CD4 TCRs covered the entire spike protein, and the dominant responses fell in regions 160-218 and 743-854. After two AZD1222 doses, both the breadth and the depth of spike-specific TCRs were significantly higher than at day 0 and than in MenACWY recipients. Reportedly, close to half of the unique spike-specific TCRs recognized epitopes lying outside the regions that are mutated in the B.1.351 and B.1.1.7 variants. Participants were mostly white British and included more females than males, and it was suggested by the authors that clonal diversity may have been underestimated. Because no day 14 peak-response samples were available, the repertoires could be characterized only after the peak T cell response. In the small 56-69-year group, the increase in depth fell short of significance, most likely because of low power.

The germline V gene sets CDR1 to MRHNA and CDR2 to SNTAGT. V loses 0 bases, J loses 4 bases, and the germline ends lie 9 bases apart. The CDR3 runs 14 amino acids, cysteine and phenylalanine included. Left in the record is the CDR3 DNA by itself, 42 bases read in frame from the first base. The CDR3 regions of human TCRbeta chains were subjected to immunosequencing. Under the source paper's analysis protocol: Repertoire TCRs were matched against a reference library of SARS-CoV-2-specific TCRs generated with the MIRA antigen-specificity platform. Breadth was defined as the fraction of unique TCRs that were SARS-CoV-2-associated, and depth was defined as the fraction of total T cells that were SARS-CoV-2-associated. Using the MIRA data, every spike-specific TCR was mapped to the spike region that the TCR reacted to and assigned to either a CD4 or a CD8 class. Log10-transformed breadth and depth values were compared by one-way ANOVA with Sidak's multiple comparisons tests. This immuneACCESS table, as held by TCRdb, lists in-frame sequences with V and J called but not all clones. Of the missing ones, under half trace to an unresolved V gene in checked studies; the others have no known cause. Clonal size and the V and J genes are those of that table, whereas D and trimming came from the DNA. In all, the sample holds roughly 80,000 clones, and 90% of those were seen once. 3.3% of the sample is held by the ten biggest clonotypes.

The clonotype originates from an adult who received the AZD1222 COVID-19 vaccine. This sample comprised peripheral blood, obtained 28 days after the second AZD1222 dose. Recombination connected TRBV6-4 to TRBJ1-1, with TRBD1 as a weak D call on 5 bases. The nucleotides are TGTGCCAGCAGTGACTCGGGGGGGAGCACTGAAGCTTTCTTT. This codes for CASSDSGGSTEAFF.